This T cell receptor beta chain was identified in a study of T cells in Graves' hyperthyroidism and ophthalmopathy. General study findings and limits: Among thyroid clonotypes expanded above 0.001, most also appeared in blood. Ophthalmopathy was distinguished from stable hyperthyroidism by 13 V-J signatures. Onset of ophthalmopathy came a median around 7.1 months after the model predicted it.

Details on this clonotype: Antigen specificity is unknown.

Criteria for exclusion of patients were uncontrolled infection, other autoimmune disease, pregnancy or lactation. Researchers took RNA transcripts and amplified the TCR beta CDR3 regions from them. A first-round RT-PCR of the TCR CDR3 used the HTBI primer set. TCRdb analysed the multiplex PCR reads with MiXCR anew, one entry per CDR3 protein. The data show over 300,000 distinct CDR3 sequences, roughly 13% seen once. This receptor was identified in a woman between 55 and 75 years old with Graves' hyperthyroidism. The sample comprised blood.

This CDR3 reads CASVGTSGEQYF. The CDR3 bases are TGCGCCAGCGTCGGGACTAGCGGCGAGCAGTACTTC. V gene TRBV10-2 combines with J gene TRBJ2-7; 11 positions agree with TRBD2. V lost 8 bases and J lost 6; bases outside the gene matches: 3. Germline CDR1 reads WSHSY; CDR2 reads SAAADI. CDR3 length: 12 amino acids.